Below are 32 T cell receptor beta chains sequenced from a single sample in a study of cytomegalovirus exposure and HLA in healthy donors. 13 Jbeta primers and 60 Vbeta primers were used for the PCR. Sequencing used immunoSEQ multiplex PCR; TCRdb keeps in-frame clones, though not all of them. This table holds some 190,000 clones, about three quarters found once. The sample was PBMCs. These receptor sequences come from a man younger than 35 in good health and CMV-seronegative.

The rearrangement links TRBV10-1 to TRBJ2-1, with TRBD2 matching over 7 bases. Germline V lookup: CDR1 WNHNN, CDR2 SYGVQD (reference sequence). Trimming cost V 8 bases and J 0 bases; bases outside gene matches: 16. The CDR3 loop spans 18 amino acids. The CDR3, as DNA: TGCGCCAGCCTCCCCCAGGGCGGGAGAAGTCCCTCCTACAATGAGCAGTTCTTC. Translated, it gives CASLPQGGRSPSYNEQFF.

V is TRBV4-2 and J is TRBJ2-1, with TRBD1 as a possible D gene (6 bases). CDR1 and CDR2 (germline): LGHNA, YNFKEQ. The CDR3 sequence is 12 residues long. Deletions cut 2 bases from V and 7 bases from J, with 6 bases between. The CDR3 here is CASSQRGNEQFF. The CDR3 coding sequence is TGTGCCAGCAGCCAAAGGGGGAATGAGCAGTTCTTC.

The V gene is TRBV6-4, the J gene TRBJ2-1; 8 bases fit TRBD2. Looked up from germline, CDR1 is MRHNA and CDR2 is SNTAGT. V shed 0 bases, J shed 7 bases, and the junction held 5 bases outside the gene matches. The CDR3 runs 15 residues. The CDR3, as DNA: TGTGCCAGCAGTGACTCCGGGGGGGCCGGGAATGAGCAGTTCTTC. Its protein is CASSDSGGAGNEQFF.

The CDR3 sequence: CASSEAQRGGNYGYTF. The CDR3 DNA reads as TGTGCCAGCAGTGAAGCGCAAAGGGGGGGAAACTATGGCTACACCTTC. J is TRBJ1-2 and V is TRBV6-1; D perhaps matches TRBD1 (6 bases). This CDR3 contains 16 residues. V was trimmed by 0 bases and J by 2 bases, leaving 13 bases between them. Germline V gives CDR1 MNHNS, CDR2 SASEGT.

This chain links TRBV7-3 with TRBJ2-1, with 7 positions matching TRBD2. Unmatched junction bases numbered 6, after V lost 9 bases and J lost 4 bases. The CDR3 has 13 residues. CDR1 and CDR2 from the germline V gene are SGHTA and FQGTGA. DNA for the CDR3: TGTGCCAGTAGCGGGTCCAGGTACAATGAGCAGTTCTTC. This codes for CASSGSRYNEQFF. The whole variable domain, remainder taken from reference TRBV7-3 and TRBJ2-1, is GAGVSQTPSNKVTEKGKYVELRCDPISGHTALYWYRQSLGQGPEFLIYFQGTGAADDSGLPNDRFFAVRPEGSVSTLKIQRTERGDSAVYLCASSGSRYNEQFFGPGTRLTVL.

This chain links TRBV11-2 with TRBJ1-2, with 8 nucleotides matching TRBD1. The CDR3 has 15 residues. Germline V lookup: CDR1 SGHAT, CDR2 FQNNGV. J was trimmed by 2 bases and V by 5 bases; bases with no gene match: 7. The CDR3 DNA is TGTGCCAGCAGCGTGGAGGGACAGGCAAACTATGGCTACACCTTC. It specifies CASSVEGQANYGYTF.

CDR3 region: CASSPEYTHSSGNTIYF. CDR3 DNA: TGCGCCAGCAGCCCAGAGTATACACACAGCTCTGGAAACACCATATATTTT. The chain uses TRBV4-1 and TRBJ1-3; D not certain. This CDR3 spans 17 amino acids. The ends were cut back, 4 bases at V and 0 bases at J, with 16 bases in the middle. Germline-derived CDR1 and CDR2 are MGHRA and YSYEKL.

V usage is TRBV7-2 and J usage is TRBJ2-7, with D perhaps matching TRBD2 (6 bases). CDR3 length: 14 residues. Germline V gene lookup returns CDR1 SGHTA and CDR2 FQGNSA. Trimming removed 0 bases at V and 2 bases at J, with 8 bases between. The chain's CDR3 is CASSLAGGAYEQYF. CDR3 DNA sequence: TGTGCCAGCAGCTTAGCGGGAGGAGCCTACGAGCAGTACTTC.

This clone has just a few counts. The gene calls are TRBV19 and TRBJ1-5; 7 bases are a match to TRBD1. Germline trimming cut 9 bases from V and 7 bases from J; bases unmatched to any gene: 9. In germline, CDR1 is LNHDA, CDR2 SQIVND (reference sequence). CDR3 length equals 13 residues. Here the CDR3 DNA reads TGTGCCAGCAACGACAGGGAAGCCCAGCCCCAGCATTTT. Its translation is CASNDREAQPQHF.

The J gene is TRBJ1-6, the V gene TRBV7-6; D not resolved. Germline CDR1 is SGHVS and CDR2 is FNYEAQ. There are 13 residues in the CDR3. V lost 6 bases and J lost 10, with 13 bases in between. CDR3 nucleotide sequence: TGTGCCAGCAGGGCCGAACTAAAATCACCCCTCCACTTT. Translating it yields CASRAELKSPLHF.

The rearrangement joins TRBV29-1 to TRBJ2-5; 9 bases align to TRBD1. Germline V lookup: CDR1 SQVTM, CDR2 ANQGSEA. The CDR3 sequence is 16 residues long. V dropped 2 bases and J dropped 4; count of bases not matched to a gene: 11. The CDR3 loop is CSVETAGQGKRETQYF. The CDR3 nucleotides read TGCAGCGTTGAAACTGCGGGACAGGGAAAACGAGAGACCCAGTACTTC.

The chain has TRBV2 and TRBJ1-6; D is uncertain. Trimming took off 7 bases at V and 7 bases at J, with 11 bases between the two ends. In germline, CDR1 is SNHLY, CDR2 FYNNEI. This CDR3 comprises 13 residues. The CDR3 coding sequence is TGTGCCAGCAAGAAAGAGGTGAATTCACCCCTCCACTTT. Translating it yields CASKKEVNSPLHF.

This clone has a handful of counts. This chain links TRBV5-1 with TRBJ2-3; D call uncertain. The germline V gene encodes CDR1 SGHRS and CDR2 YFSETQ. The V end was cut by 0 bases, the J end by 2 bases, with 10 bases between. The CDR3 contains 15 residues. The CDR3 DNA reads as TGCGCCAGCAGCTTGGTCGCAGGTTACACAGATACGCAGTATTTT. The encoded protein is CASSLVAGYTDTQYF.

The chain uses TRBV18 and TRBJ1-1; D not certain. The CDR3 has 15 residues. Trimming removed 3 bases from V and 1 base from J, with 12 bases in between. Germline lookup yields CDR1 KGHSH and CDR2 LQKENI. The CDR3 is CASSPPGTANTEAFF. The CDR3 bases are TGTGCCAGCTCACCTCCCGGTACAGCGAACACTGAAGCTTTCTTT.

The chain combines TRBV29-1 with TRBJ2-7; a weak D match, TRBD2 (6 bases). Germline V gene lookup returns CDR1 SQVTM and CDR2 ANQGSEA. This CDR3 spans 15 amino acids. The V and J ends lost 2 bases and 0 bases respectively, with 14 bases between them. As DNA, the CDR3 is TGCAGCGTTGAATTCGGGGGTCCCTACTCCTACGAGCAGTACTTC. It encodes CSVEFGGPYSYEQYF.

V gene TRBV6-5 combines with J gene TRBJ2-5, with 7 positions matching TRBD1. The V gene end was trimmed by 6 bases and the J gene end by 7 bases; junction bases not matched to a gene: 11. This CDR3 is 14 amino acids long. Germline CDR1 and CDR2: MNHEY and SVGAGI. The CDR3 DNA reads TGTGCCAGCAGCCCCAGTCGTCAGGGGGTGACCCAGTACTTC. Its translation is CASSPSRQGVTQYF.

The chain links TRBV6-5 to TRBJ2-1; D may be TRBD1 (6 bases). Trimming shortened V by 4 bases and J by 10 bases, and 17 bases separated the two germline ends. The CDR3 runs 14 residues. CDR1 MNHEY and CDR2 SVGAGI come from the germline V gene. The CDR3 region has the DNA TGTGCCAGCAGTTTTCGGACAGCCCAACGGGAGCAGTTCTTC. It specifies CASSFRTAQREQFF.

The J gene is TRBJ2-3, the V gene TRBV27; tentatively, D is TRBD2 (6 bases). Trimming left V 4 bases short and J 7 bases short, with 15 bases between. The CDR3 covers 14 residues. Germline CDR1 and CDR2: MNHEY and SMNVEV (reference sequence). In nucleotides, the CDR3 is TGTGCCAGCAGTTCAACCGGGGGACTTAATACGCAGTATTTT. Amino acids: CASSSTGGLNTQYF.

This clone showed up just a few times. The J gene is TRBJ2-1, the V gene TRBV7-2; 9 nucleotides align to TRBD1. V trimming: 3 bases; J trimming: 9 bases; junction bases outside the gene matches: 9. CDR1 is SGHTA, CDR2 FQGNSA, per germline. The CDR3 is 15 residues long. The CDR3 nucleotides are TGTGCCAGCAGCTTGGGTAACACAGGGGGCTTTGAGCAGTTCTTC. The encoded protein is CASSLGNTGGFEQFF.

This clone has a single count. The chain couples TRBV19 to TRBJ1-5, with 9 nucleotides matching TRBD1. Trimming took 4 bases from V and 6 from J; bases not matched to a gene: 13. The V gene's germline CDR1 is LNHDA and CDR2 SQIVND (reference sequence). CDR3 length: 17 residues. The CDR3 region is CASSNLPGQGSSQPQHF. In nucleotides, the CDR3 is TGTGCCAGTAGTAATCTCCCGGGACAGGGAAGTAGTCAGCCCCAGCATTTT.

This rearrangement joins TRBV19 to TRBJ1-5; 12 bases agree with TRBD1. V lost 9 bases, J lost 2 bases, and 14 bases stayed unmatched. Germline V gene data show CDR1 as LNHDA and CDR2 as SQIVND (reference sequence). This CDR3 region has 18 residues. The CDR3 is CASTPWGQGARGNQPQHF. CDR3 bases: TGTGCCAGCACCCCTTGGGGACAGGGGGCAAGGGGCAATCAGCCCCAGCATTTT.

The V call is TRBV19, the J call TRBJ1-4, with D tentatively TRBD1 (5 bases). Between the trimmed V and J ends, which lost 1 base and 4 bases, there was a span of 13 bases. The CDR3 loop spans 16 amino acids. Germline values: CDR1 LNHDA, CDR2 SQIVND (reference sequence). In DNA, the CDR3 is TGTGCCAGTAGTATAGGAACCGGGACTGGTAATGAAAAACTGTTTTTT. This sequence encodes CASSIGTGTGNEKLFF.

The chain has TRBV6-5 and TRBJ1-6; 11 bases are a match to TRBD1. Germline V gene lookup returns CDR1 MNHEY and CDR2 SVGAGI. J gave up 12 bases and V 6 bases, and 7 bases lay outside the gene matches. CDR3 length equals 14 residues. The CDR3, as DNA: TGTGCCAGCAGCTCTCCGGGACAGGGGGTACCCCTCCACTTT. As protein: CASSSPGQGVPLHF.

The rearrangement joins TRBV6-5 to TRBJ2-5, with D perhaps matching TRBD1 (5 bases). The CDR3 has 14 amino acids. V gave up 3 bases and J gave up 2 bases, with 10 bases separating them. Germline CDR1 and CDR2: MNHEY and SVGAGI. CDR3 DNA: TGTGCCAGCAGTTATGGTGACAGACAAGAGACCCAGTACTTC. This gives the protein CASSYGDRQETQYF.

The chain employs TRBV4-3 and TRBJ1-6; 9 bases fit TRBD1. This CDR3 comprises 16 residues. In germline, CDR1 is LGHNA, CDR2 YSLEER. The trim removed 1 base at V and 9 bases at J, leaving 7 bases unmatched. The CDR3 here is CASSQGGTGLTSPLHF. Here the CDR3 DNA reads TGCGCCAGCAGCCAAGGGGGGACAGGGTTAACTTCACCCCTCCACTTT.

The chain links TRBV9 to TRBJ2-1; possible D gene TRBD2, 6 bases. From germline, CDR1 is SGDLS and CDR2 YYNGEE. Trimming cost V 4 bases and J 7 bases, with 12 bases left between them. The CDR3 consists of 13 residues. CDR3 coding DNA: TGTGCCAGCAGCAGAGACCGGGGGAATGAGCAGTTCTTC. Amino acid sequence: CASSRDRGNEQFF.

This clone was seen just once. The chain carries TRBV5-6 and TRBJ2-7, with TRBD1 matching over 9 bases. The germline gives CDR1 SGHDT, CDR2 YYEEEE. The V gene end was trimmed by 4 bases and the J gene end by 2 bases; junction bases not matched to a gene: 10. This CDR3 spans 16 amino acids. The chain's CDR3 is CASSNLWTGEAYEQYF. The DNA for the CDR3 is TGTGCCAGCAGCAACCTTTGGACAGGGGAGGCCTACGAGCAGTACTTC.

V usage is TRBV6-1 and J usage is TRBJ2-7, with 8 bases identical to TRBD2. CDR3 size: 15 residues. Germline V gene lookup returns CDR1 MNHNS and CDR2 SASEGT. The J segment lost 4 bases and the V segment lost 6 bases, leaving 11 bases of the junction unmatched. The CDR3 DNA follows: TGTGCCAGCAGCCATCGGGAGGGGAGGGGATACGAGCAGTACTTC. Translating it yields CASSHREGRGYEQYF.

The CDR3 bases are TGTGCCAGCAGCTTAGTCGTGACTAGCTCGTACGAGCAGTACTTC. This gives the protein CASSLVVTSSYEQYF. J is TRBJ2-7 and V is TRBV11-3; TRBD2 aligns across 7 bases. This CDR3 has 15 amino acids. Germline V gene lookup returns CDR1 SGHNT and CDR2 YENEEA. The V and J ends lost 1 base and 4 bases, in that order; junction bases with no gene match: 7.

This clone appeared once. The CDR3 does not close with the conserved phenylalanine or tryptophan, likely indicating a read error. The chain uses TRBV7-8 and TRBJ2-7, with 12 nucleotides matching TRBD1. CDR1 and CDR2 from the germline V gene are SGHVS and FQNEAQ. J was trimmed by 8 bases and V by 5 bases; bases with no gene match: 19. This CDR3 spans 18 amino acids. The CDR3 loop is CASSIGTGGARRLAQQYL. Here the CDR3 DNA reads TGTGCCAGCAGCATCGGGACAGGGGGCGCCCGGAGACTCGCTCAGCAGTACCTC.

The V call is TRBV19, the J call TRBJ2-7; TRBD2 aligns across 13 bases. Germline CDR1 reads LNHDA; CDR2 reads SQIVND (reference sequence). V gave up 7 bases and J gave up 6 bases; unmatched junction bases: 12. CDR3 length: 16 residues. The CDR3, as DNA: TGTGCCAGTAAGAGGACTAGCGGGAGCGGTGTTACCGAGCAGTACTTC. Translation gives CASKRTSGSGVTEQYF.

The V call is TRBV10-2, the J call TRBJ1-4; possibly TRBD1 for D (6 bases). This CDR3 is 13 amino acids long. V lost 6 bases to trimming and J lost 7 bases, with 12 bases between them. Germline V CDR1 and CDR2: WSHSY, SAAADI. CDR3: CASRQGGAEKLFF. CDR3 DNA sequence: TGCGCCAGCAGACAGGGTGGAGCTGAAAAACTGTTTTTT.